These T cell receptor beta chains were read from a single sample in a study of CD4 T cells in relation to SARS-CoV-2 and coronaviruses. No antigen is known for these receptors. Only in-frame clones appear in the TCRdb table, and some are missing; sequencing was by immunoSEQ multiplex PCR. Of 20,000 to 25,000 clones in the sample, over 60% were seen once. The specimen sequenced was CD4+ T cells from PBMCs, cultured in vitro. Source of these receptors: a human donor in good health. Both conserved end residues are part of each CDR3. A D gene is named only where the DNA matches it firmly. A clone size is listed for some rows: how often the clone was seen (once, few, many), or a class if it is expanded.

J: TRBJ1-2; D: .; size: .; V: TRBV4-1; DNA: TGCGCCAGCAGCCAAGATCCCGTTAATAACTATGGCTACACCTTC; CDR3: CASSQDPVNNYGYTF
J: TRBJ2-1; D: .; size: .; V: TRBV11-3; DNA: TGTGCCAGCAGCTTAGATTCACACTACAATGAGCAGTTCTTC; CDR3: CASSLDSHYNEQFF
J: TRBJ2-7; D: TRBD2; size: .; V: TRBV6-2/TRBV6-3; DNA: TGTGCCAGCAGTTACTCCCTAGCGGGAGGAAACGAGCAGTACTTC; CDR3: CASSYSLAGGNEQYF
J: TRBJ1-1; D: .; size: .; V: TRBV5-1; DNA: TGCGCCAGCAGCTTGGATTCAGGCATGAACACTGAAGCTTTCTTT; CDR3: CASSLDSGMNTEAFF
J: TRBJ2-1; D: .; size: .; V: TRBV10-3; DNA: TGTGCCATCAGTACAGGGCGGCATGAGCAGTTCTTC; CDR3: CAISTGRHEQFF
J: TRBJ2-2; D: .; size: few; V: TRBV12-3/TRBV12-4; DNA: TGTGCCAGCAGTAAAAGGGACACCGGGGAGCTGTTTTTT; CDR3: CASSKRDTGELFF
J: TRBJ2-7; D: TRBD2; size: .; V: TRBV5-1; DNA: TGCGCCAGCAGCTTGGGCCCGAGACTAGCGGGAGGACGGTCGACCCCCCACGAGCAGTACTTC; CDR3: CASSLGPRLAGGRSTPHEQYF
J: TRBJ1-6; D: .; size: .; V: TRBV19; DNA: TGTGCCAGTAGTATGGACCAGAATAATTCACCCCTCCACTTT; CDR3: CASSMDQNNSPLHF
J: TRBJ2-1; D: TRBD2; size: .; V: TRBV11-2; DNA: TGTGCCAGCAGCTCAGGAGCGGGAGATAATGAGCAGTTCTTC; CDR3: CASSSGAGDNEQFF
J: TRBJ1-2; D: .; size: .; V: TRBV3-1/TRBV3-2; DNA: TGTGCCAGCAGCTCCGGCCAGGTTGGTGGCTACACCTTC; CDR3: CASSSGQVGGYTF
J: TRBJ1-1; D: .; size: few; V: TRBV5-1; DNA: TGCGCCAGCAGCTATGGAGGGGGGGCCGGTCAGGGTAGTAGAGCTTTCTTT; CDR3: CASSYGGGAGQGSRAFF
J: TRBJ2-7; D: .; size: few; V: TRBV2; DNA: TGTGCCAGCAGTGAAGGATCAGGGAGTCTCCAGAAGAAGCAGTACTTC; CDR3: CASSEGSGSLQKKQYF
J: TRBJ1-3; D: TRBD1; size: .; V: TRBV10-3; DNA: TGTGCCATCAAAGGGGGCTCGAGCTCTGGAAACACCATATATTTT; CDR3: CAIKGGSSSGNTIYF
J: TRBJ1-2; D: .; size: .; V: TRBV27; DNA: TGTGCCAGCAGGAATCGGGTCCATCCTACCTATGGCTACACCTTC; CDR3: CASRNRVHPTYGYTF
J: TRBJ1-6; D: .; size: .; V: TRBV18; DNA: TGTGCCAGCTCACAGGGTAACGGACGGGTTGATTCACCCCTCCACTTT; CDR3: CASSQGNGRVDSPLHF
J: TRBJ1-3; D: TRBD1; size: few; V: TRBV6-5; DNA: TGTGCCAGCAATTCACAGGGGGCGCACGGAAACACCATATATTTT; CDR3: CASNSQGAHGNTIYF
J: TRBJ1-2; D: .; size: .; V: TRBV9; DNA: TGTGCCAGCAGCGTTGACGGGGACTATGGCTACACCTTC; CDR3: CASSVDGDYGYTF
J: TRBJ1-5; D: .; size: .; V: TRBV5-8; DNA: TGTGCCAGCAGCCTACAGGGTTGGGGGGGGCAGCCCCAGCATTTT; CDR3: CASSLQGWGGQPQHF
J: TRBJ2-2; D: TRBD2; size: .; V: TRBV2; DNA: TGTGCCAGCAGACAACTAGCGGGAGGGTATATGACGAACACCGGGGAGCTGTTTTTT; CDR3: CASRQLAGGYMTNTGELFF
J: TRBJ2-7; D: .; size: .; V: TRBV7-3; DNA: TGTGCCAGCAGCCCACAGCGGAACTCCTACGAGCAGTACTTC; CDR3: CASSPQRNSYEQYF
J: TRBJ2-3; D: .; size: .; V: TRBV24-1; DNA: TGTGCCACCAGTGAAGACGACAGAACTAGCACAGATACGCAGTATTTT; CDR3: CATSEDDRTSTDTQYF
J: TRBJ1-1; D: .; size: .; V: TRBV7-3; DNA: TGTGCCAGCAGCTCCAACAAACAGGGAACTGAAGCTTTCTTT; CDR3: CASSSNKQGTEAFF
J: TRBJ2-5; D: TRBD2; size: .; V: TRBV6-5; DNA: TGTGCCAGCAGAAATAGCGGGAGATACGAGACCCAGTACTTC; CDR3: CASRNSGRYETQYF
J: TRBJ1-5; D: .; size: once; V: TRBV7-3; DNA: TGTGCCAGCAGTCAAGGGAAAAATCAGCCCCAGCATTTT; CDR3: CASSQGKNQPQHF